This T cell receptor (beta chain) came from a study of Ad26.COV2.S vaccination and SARS-CoV-2 variants. Study context: This donor came from the COV1001 trial of Ad26.COV2.S. Overall study results and limits: Participants given vaccine showed non-spike TCR breadth similar to that of placebo recipients. Substantial breadth was reportedly displayed by spike-specific CD8+ and CD4+ T cell responses after vaccination.

The treatment was: around 19 received Ad26.COV2.S at low or high dose, single or two shots; roughly five received placebo; per-sample allocation not given. It was on day 63 after the first vaccine or placebo injection that samples were taken. Recruitment in Boston yielded a donor of adult age, 18-55 years. Repertoires were generated with immunoSEQ multiplex PCR, while TCRdb's copy carries only in-frame clones and drops some. This sample yields about 680,000 clones, of which about 90% are seen a single time; around 1.5% belongs to the top ten. To note about this clone: Its antigen remains unidentified.

With 8 bases clipped from V and 5 bases from J, the junction kept 9 bases outside the gene matches. CDR1 is SQVTM and CDR2 is ANQGSEA in the germline V gene. The CDR3 totals 13 residues. This TCR was recovered from a person aged 18 to 59 who received the Ad26.COV2.S COVID-19 vaccine or a placebo. The J gene is TRBJ2-1, the V gene TRBV29-1, with TRBD1 matching over 7 bases. Sequences were derived from peripheral blood, sampled in a trial of Ad26.COV2.S vaccine versus placebo. The DNA of the CDR3 is TGCAGCTCCCGGGGACAGTTTAACAATGAGCAGTTCTTC. Encoded protein: CSSRGQFNNEQFF.